Presented here are 14 T cell receptor beta chains from one specimen sequenced in a study of CDR3 diversity in severe acne. TCRdb independently ran MiXCR on the PCR reads; one entry per CDR3 protein. This sample has roughly 100,000 distinct CDR3 sequences, with approximately 47% found just once. Sequenced material: blood. The receptors originated from a male donor with acne.

This chain links TRBV13 with TRBJ1-4; TRBD1 is a possible D gene (6 bases). V was clipped by 5 bases and J by 3 bases, with 16 bases between them. The CDR3 totals 16 residues. Germline values: CDR1 PRHDT, CDR2 FYEKMQ (reference sequence). The CDR3: CASSDHLDRANEKLFF. The CDR3, as DNA: TGTGCCAGCAGCGACCACCTGGACAGAGCTAATGAAAAACTGTTTTTT. Filled out from reference TRBV13 and TRBJ1-4, the complete variable domain reads AAGVIQSPRHLIKEKRETATLKCYPIPRHDTVYWYQQGPGQDPQFLISFYEKMQSDKGSIPDRFSAQQFSDYHSELNMSSLELGDSALYFCASSDHLDRANEKLFFGSGTQLSVL.

This clonotype was recorded a few times. The chain is built from TRBV10-3 and TRBJ2-5; D might be TRBD1 (6 bases). The germline V gene encodes CDR1 ENHRY and CDR2 SYGVKD. The CDR3 covers 13 residues. The ends were cut back, 10 bases at V and 5 bases at J, with 17 bases in the middle. CDR3 DNA sequence: TGTGCCACCAGGACAGATTTAGGGGAGACCCAGTACTTC. This gives the protein CATRTDLGETQYF.

The chain's CDR3 is CASSLTSGPNTGELFF. The CDR3 DNA reads TGCGCCAGCAGTCTCACTAGCGGGCCGAACACCGGGGAGCTGTTTTTT. V gene TRBV4-1 combines with J gene TRBJ2-2; 9 bases align to TRBD2. Germline V gene sequence: CDR1 MGHRA, CDR2 YSYEKL. This CDR3 comprises 16 residues. With 6 bases clipped from V and 0 bases from J, the junction kept 5 bases outside the gene matches.

V usage is TRBV15 and J usage is TRBJ1-2; perhaps TRBD1 as D (5 bases). The CDR3 sequence is 14 residues long. Germline V gene lookup returns CDR1 LNHNV and CDR2 YYDKDF (reference sequence). V gave up 1 base and J gave up 0 bases, with 6 bases separating them. The CDR3 nucleotides read TGTGCCACCAGCAGAGGACAGACTAACTATGGCTACACCTTC. Translation: CATSRGQTNYGYTF.

This chain uses TRBV10-3 with TRBJ2-5, with 13 bases that match TRBD2. From germline, CDR1 is ENHRY and CDR2 SYGVKD. J was trimmed by 2 bases and V by 4 bases; bases with no gene match: 10. The CDR3 is 18 amino acids. CDR3 amino acids: CAISGSLTSGRGQETQYF. The CDR3 nucleotides read TGTGCCATCAGTGGTTCCCTCACTAGCGGGAGGGGGCAAGAGACCCAGTACTTC.

This chain uses TRBV24-1 with TRBJ2-2; no reliable D call. The CDR3 totals 14 residues. Trimming left V 5 bases short and J 6 bases short, with 12 bases between. Per the germline V gene, CDR1 is KGHDR and CDR2 is SFDVKD. CDR3 loop: CATSGPAIPGELFF. CDR3 nucleotides: TGTGCCACCAGTGGGCCCGCGATCCCCGGGGAGCTGTTTTTT.

V is TRBV24-1 and J is TRBJ1-4; D is unresolved. This CDR3 has 14 amino acids. CDR1 is KGHDR and CDR2 is SFDVKD in the germline V gene. Deletions cut 2 bases from V and 8 bases from J, with 11 bases between. For the CDR3, the DNA is TGTGCCACCAGTGATTCGGGGAAGAGGGAAAAACTGTTTTTT. It codes for CATSDSGKREKLFF.

The genes are TRBV10-3 and TRBJ2-2, with D perhaps TRBD2 (7 bases). This CDR3 is built from 15 residues. Per the germline V gene, CDR1 is ENHRY and CDR2 is SYGVKD. V dropped 5 bases and J dropped 7 bases, with 17 bases sitting between them. The CDR3 sequence: CAISSGGGSNGELFF. The DNA of the CDR3 is TGTGCCATCAGTTCCGGCGGGGGCTCCAACGGGGAGCTGTTTTTT.

Of note for this clonotype: Being one base from a much bigger clone, this may be a read error. The CDR3 here is CASSIGQTNTEAFF. The CDR3 DNA is TGTGCCAGTAGTATTGGACAGACGAACACTGAAGCTTTCTTT. V gene TRBV19 combines with J gene TRBJ1-1; a weak D match, TRBD1 (6 bases). Germline-derived CDR1 and CDR2 are LNHDA and SQIVND (reference sequence). V shed 3 bases and J shed 1 base, with 9 bases lying between them. The CDR3 is 14 amino acids.

The V and J genes are TRBV6-2 or TRBV6-3 and TRBJ1-5, with 11 bases aligning to TRBD1. CDR1 and CDR2 from the germline V gene are MNHEY and SVGEGT. This CDR3 contains 13 residues. Trimming removed 7 bases from V and 14 bases from J; junction bases left unmatched: 10. The CDR3 sequence is CASNSGQGAYEHF. In nucleotides, the CDR3 is TGTGCCAGCAATTCAGGACAGGGGGCCTACGAGCATTTT.

The V gene is TRBV11-1, the J gene TRBJ2-5; no clear D gene. The V gene's germline CDR1 is SGHAT and CDR2 FQDESV (reference sequence). There are 15 residues in the CDR3. V shed 1 base and J shed 2 bases, with 11 bases lying between them. The CDR3 reads CASSLVPERQETQYF. The CDR3 region has the DNA TGTGCCAGCAGCTTAGTACCAGAAAGACAAGAGACCCAGTACTTC.

Concerning this clonotype: A much larger clone differs by one base, so this may be a read error. The gene calls are TRBV5-6 and TRBJ2-7; tentatively, D is TRBD2 (6 bases). The CDR3 runs to 18 residues. Trimming took 0 bases from V and 2 from J, leaving 21 bases between them. CDR1 and CDR2 (germline): SGHDT, YYEEEE. The CDR3 nucleotides read TGTGCCAGCAGCTTGGCGGGATGGATGCCAGCGGGTACCTACGAGCAGTACTTC. Protein sequence: CASSLAGWMPAGTYEQYF. Variable domain in full (rest from reference TRBV5-6 and TRBJ2-7): DAGVTQSPTHLIKTRGQQVTLRCSPKSGHDTVSWYQQALGQGPQFIFQYYEEEERQRGNFPDRFSGHQFPNYSSELNVNALLLGDSALYLCASSLAGWMPAGTYEQYFGPGTRLTVT.

V is TRBV19 and J is TRBJ2-7; 9 nucleotides line up with TRBD2. V shed 5 bases and J 10 bases; nucleotides not matched to a gene: 9. The CDR3 is 13 amino acids. Per germline, CDR1 LNHDA and CDR2 SQIVND (reference sequence). In DNA form, the CDR3 reads TGTGCCAGTAGTGTCCTAGCGGGAATCGAACAGTACTTC. Its protein product is CASSVLAGIEQYF.

A word on this clonotype: This may arise from a read error, as a much more abundant clone is one base away. The chain carries TRBV7-9 and TRBJ2-1; 15 positions match TRBD2. The trim removed 5 bases at V and 7 bases at J, leaving 12 bases unmatched. Germline V gene data show CDR1 as SEHNR and CDR2 as FQNEAQ (reference sequence). The CDR3 is made up of 18 amino acids. The CDR3 reads CASSPQLGLAGGMNEQFF. CDR3 DNA sequence: TGTGCCAGCAGCCCGCAGCTCGGACTAGCGGGAGGGATGAATGAGCAGTTCTTC.